The clone carrying this TCR beta chain was picked up many times. Those patients with uncontrolled infection, other autoimmune disease, pregnancy or lactation were excluded. TCR beta CDR3 regions were amplified from RNA transcripts. The study used the HTBI primer set for a first-round RT-PCR of the TCR CDR3. A single record per CDR3 protein comes from TCRdb applying MiXCR to the multiplex PCR reads. This table holds approximately 520,000 distinct CDR3 sequences, 20% found once. This specimen comes from a study of T cells in Graves' hyperthyroidism and ophthalmopathy. The CDR3 is made up of 14 amino acids. Germline V gene lookup returns CDR1 MNHEY and CDR2 SMNVEV (reference sequence). The V end was cut by 3 bases, the J end by 0 bases, with 8 bases between.

The chain combines TRBV27 with TRBJ1-1; D is unresolved. This receptor was taken from a man aged 18 to 29 with Graves' hyperthyroidism. Sequencing input: blood. The CDR3 coding sequence is TGTGCCAGCAGTTTTACAGTCATGAACACTGAAGCTTTCTTT. Its protein is CASSFTVMNTEAFF.